The text below deals with one T cell receptor (beta chain). What it binds is unknown. The data are from a study of radiation and T cells in renal cell carcinoma. Study outcomes and limitations: In blood, top tumor clones expanded by 2 weeks, shrinking by 4.

The time point: blood 4 weeks post-SBRT, at nephrectomy. The sample's treatment: 15 Gy SBRT to primary tumor, nephrectomy 4 weeks later. Nephrectomy followed 15 Gy stereotactic body radiation by 4 weeks. The patient's renal cell carcinoma had clear cell pathology. V lost 0 bases and J lost 1, with 9 bases in between. The CDR3 has 15 amino acids. Germline V gene data show CDR1 as MNHNY and CDR2 as SVGAGI (reference sequence). Libraries were prepared by immunoSEQ multiplex PCR; TCRdb keeps only in-frame clonotypes and omits some of them. Among about 170,000 clones, 88% were seen once, and the ten largest hold roughly 12%.

The sequenced sample was blood, obtained from a patient whose treatment included radiotherapy and nephrectomy. This clonotype originated in a woman aged 45-60 years with renal cell carcinoma. The rearrangement links TRBV6-6 to TRBJ1-1; no clear D. The CDR3 loop is CASSYSPRTNTEAFF. The CDR3 nucleotides read TGTGCCAGCAGTTACTCGCCGAGGACGAACACTGAAGCTTTCTTT.